The 19 T cell receptor beta chains listed next were all sequenced from one sample in a study of PD-L1 blockade in urothelial cancer. Profiled with immunoSEQ multiplex PCR; TCRdb holds only in-frame clones, not every one. The data contain approximately 94,000 clones, around 86% of them singletons. Described time point: pretreatment peripheral blood. Material: PBMCs, obtained around atezolizumab (anti-PD-L1) treatment. The receptors were sampled from a man in his sixties with urothelial cancer.

This clone was found a few times. The chain is built from TRBV28 and TRBJ1-2, with D uncertain. From germline, CDR1 is MDHEN and CDR2 SYDVKM. The CDR3 extends over 15 amino acids. Deletions cut 6 bases from V and 4 bases from J, with 18 bases between. CDR3 sequence reads: CASRPPHIDSYGYTF. CDR3 nucleotides: TGTGCCAGCAGGCCCCCCCACATCGACTCCTATGGCTACACCTTC.

In DNA form, the CDR3 reads TGTGCCAGCAGTCCAATCCGAGACAATCAAGGTAGCAATCAGCCCCAGCATTTT. Its translation is CASSPIRDNQGSNQPQHF. The rearrangement joins TRBV27 to TRBJ1-5; D not resolved. This CDR3 comprises 18 residues. The germline V gene encodes CDR1 MNHEY and CDR2 SMNVEV (reference sequence). Trimming shortened V by 5 bases and J by 0 bases, and 20 bases separated the two germline ends.

V usage is TRBV30 and J usage is TRBJ2-1; D may be TRBD1 (5 bases). Trimming removed 4 bases at V and 8 bases at J, with 21 bases between. This CDR3 comprises 15 residues. Germline CDR1 GTSNPN, CDR2 SVGIG (reference sequence). DNA for the CDR3: TGTGCCTGGATGGGGCGCGGAGCAAAAGGTGATGAGCAGTTCTTC. The encoded protein is CAWMGRGAKGDEQFF. Variable domain in full (rest from reference TRBV30 and TRBJ2-1): SQTIHQWPATLVQPVGSPLSLECTVEGTSNPNLYWYRQAAGRGLQLLFYSVGIGQISSEVPQNLSASRPQDRQFILSSKKLLLSDSGFYLCAWMGRGAKGDEQFFGPGTRLTVL.

The V and J genes are TRBV28 and TRBJ1-2; TRBD1 aligns across 7 bases. Losses at the gene ends were 6 bases for V and 8 bases for J; bases not matched to a gene: 6. Germline-derived CDR1 and CDR2 are MDHEN and SYDVKM. The CDR3 has 12 residues. In DNA, the CDR3 is TGTGCCAGCAGCCGACAGGGCTTCGGCTACACCTTC. Protein: CASSRQGFGYTF.

This chain connects TRBV19 to TRBJ2-7, with 10 nucleotides matching TRBD2. The germline V gene has CDR1 LNHDA and CDR2 SQIVND (reference sequence). CDR3 length: 14 amino acids. V dropped 6 bases and J dropped 4; count of bases not matched to a gene: 6. This CDR3 reads CASSPGLAKYEQYF. CDR3 nucleotide sequence: TGTGCCAGTAGCCCGGGACTAGCGAAGTACGAGCAGTACTTC.

The rearrangement links TRBV2 to TRBJ2-7; a possible D gene is TRBD1 (7 bases). Germline V CDR1 and CDR2: SNHLY, FYNNEI. With 2 bases removed from V and 2 bases from J, the gap between germline ends came to 13 bases. CDR3 length: 15 amino acids. CDR3 in DNA: TGTGCCAGCAGTGAACGGCGGGACAGAACCTACGAGCAGTACTTC. Amino acid sequence: CASSERRDRTYEQYF.

This chain links TRBV28 with TRBJ1-1; D gene uncertain. Per the germline V gene, CDR1 is MDHEN and CDR2 is SYDVKM. V lost 5 bases to trimming and J lost 2 bases, with 6 bases between them. This CDR3 region has 12 residues. The CDR3 DNA follows: TGTGCCAGCAGTGCGGCAAACACTGAAGCTTTCTTT. Translating it yields CASSAANTEAFF.

V gene TRBV6-6 combines with J gene TRBJ1-1; tentatively, D is TRBD1 (5 bases). CDR3 length: 15 amino acids. Germline CDR1 is MNHNY and CDR2 is SVGAGI (reference sequence). Trimming shortened V by 1 base and J by 0 bases, and 9 bases separated the two germline ends. The CDR3: CASSYWIGVNTEAFF. The CDR3, as DNA: TGTGCCAGCAGTTACTGGATAGGGGTGAACACTGAAGCTTTCTTT.

This chain links TRBV13 with TRBJ2-3; D gene ambiguous. Germline V gene data show CDR1 as PRHDT and CDR2 as FYEKMQ (reference sequence). Trimming pared 2 bases from V and 0 bases from J, leaving 9 bases between. CDR3 length: 15 residues. CDR3 nucleotide sequence: TGTGCCAGCAGCTTACCCTTAACTAGCACAGATACGCAGTATTTT. Protein: CASSLPLTSTDTQYF. The full variable domain, its missing parts supplied by reference TRBV13 and TRBJ2-3, is AAGVIQSPRHLIKEKRETATLKCYPIPRHDTVYWYQQGPGQDPQFLISFYEKMQSDKGSIPDRFSAQQFSDYHSELNMSSLELGDSALYFCASSLPLTSTDTQYFGPGTRLTVL.

The V and J genes are TRBV5-1 and TRBJ2-3, with 13 bases lining up with TRBD2. The CDR3 length is 18 residues. V lost 4 bases and J lost 1; bases outside the gene matches: 9. CDR1 and CDR2 from the germline V gene are SGHRS and YFSETQ. DNA for the CDR3: TGCGCCAGCAGCCACCGGACTAGCGGGAGAGGGGGCACAGATACGCAGTATTTT. Translation: CASSHRTSGRGGTDTQYF.

The chain is built from TRBV10-3 and TRBJ1-1, with a weak D call TRBD1 (6 bases). V shed 10 bases and J shed 0 bases, with 12 bases lying between them. Germline-derived CDR1 and CDR2 are ENHRY and SYGVKD. This CDR3 comprises 13 residues. The CDR3 spells CATGEGLNTEAFF. The CDR3 coding sequence is TGTGCCACAGGGGAGGGACTGAACACTGAAGCTTTCTTT.

The chain combines TRBV5-1 with TRBJ1-2, with D perhaps TRBD1 (5 bases). Germline CDR1 reads SGHRS; CDR2 reads YFSETQ. Trimming pared 4 bases from V and 2 bases from J, leaving 15 bases between. CDR3 length equals 15 residues. CDR3 in amino acids: CASSGAGLLNYGYTF. CDR3 nucleotide sequence: TGCGCCAGCAGCGGGGCGGGACTCTTGAACTATGGCTACACCTTC.

The chain links TRBV5-1 to TRBJ1-1; D possibly corresponds to TRBD1 (6 bases). Germline loops: CDR1 SGHRS, CDR2 YFSETQ. V lost 2 bases and J lost 3, with 11 bases in between. The CDR3 length is 14 residues. In DNA, the CDR3 is TGCGCCAGCAGCTTACTACAGGGAGACACTGAAGCTTTCTTT. It encodes CASSLLQGDTEAFF.

This clone was seen more than once but under ten times. Here the CDR3 reads CAWSLDNNEQFF. The CDR3 bases are TGTGCCTGGAGTCTCGACAACAATGAGCAGTTCTTC. This rearrangement joins TRBV30 to TRBJ2-1; D is unresolved. The V and J ends lost 2 bases and 5 bases respectively, with 7 bases between them. CDR3 length equals 12 residues. The germline CDR1 and CDR2 sequences are GTSNPN and SVGIG (reference sequence).

This chain connects TRBV6-5 to TRBJ2-7; TRBD2 is a possible D gene (6 bases). The CDR3 length is 13 residues. V lost 6 bases to trimming and J lost 3 bases, with 12 bases between them. From germline, CDR1 is MNHEY and CDR2 SVGAGI. The DNA of the CDR3 is TGTGCCAGCAGACCCGTTAGCGGCTACGAGCAGTACTTC. Protein: CASRPVSGYEQYF.

The rearrangement joins TRBV5-1 to TRBJ1-2, with a possible D match to TRBD1 (6 bases). Trimming took 3 bases from V and 8 from J, leaving 20 bases between them. The CDR3 length is 15 residues. The V gene's germline CDR1 is SGHRS and CDR2 YFSETQ. CDR3 loop: CASSSQQGRNSGYTF. In DNA, the CDR3 is TGCGCCAGCAGCTCCCAACAGGGAAGGAATAGCGGCTACACCTTC.

This clone has only one observation. This chain connects TRBV19 to TRBJ1-2; TRBD1 is a possible D gene (5 bases). Germline lookup yields CDR1 LNHDA and CDR2 SQIVND (reference sequence). This CDR3 region has 14 residues. Between the trimmed V and J ends, which lost 10 bases and 0 bases, there was a span of 15 bases. The CDR3 sequence is CATRKQEPNYGYTF. The CDR3 nucleotides are TGTGCCACGCGAAAACAGGAGCCTAACTATGGCTACACCTTC.

This clone was seen more than once but under ten times. This chain joins TRBV9 and TRBJ1-1, with 8 nucleotides matching TRBD1. Germline V gene sequence: CDR1 SGDLS, CDR2 YYNGEE. This CDR3 contains 15 residues. Trimming at V came to 0 bases and at J to 1 base, leaving 2 bases not matched to a gene. The DNA for the CDR3 is TGTGCCAGCAGCGTAGGAGGGACAGGGAACACTGAAGCTTTCTTT. Translation gives CASSVGGTGNTEAFF.

This clone was recorded a few times. V is TRBV19 and J is TRBJ1-1; no clear D. The V end was cut by 6 bases, the J end by 5 bases, with 16 bases between. CDR3 length: 14 amino acids. Germline CDR1 reads LNHDA; CDR2 reads SQIVND (reference sequence). The CDR3 DNA reads TGTGCCAGTAGAGGGAGGGCAGTAGGGACTGAAGCTTTCTTT. Protein sequence: CASRGRAVGTEAFF.